A selection of T cell receptor beta chains follows, all from one sample in a study of cytomegalovirus exposure and HLA in healthy donors. Clones were sequenced by immunoSEQ multiplex PCR, and TCRdb holds only the in-frame ones, with some missing. The sample records some 170,000 clones, roughly 82% being singletons. The sequencing input was PBMCs. The receptors shown here come from a man in his forties or fifties in good health and CMV-seropositive. The CDR3 runs from the conserved cysteine through the conserved F or W. A D gene is named only where the DNA matches it firmly. Not every row has a clone size; where given, it reads once, few, many or a size class.

size | J | length | V | D | CDR3 | DNA
NA | TRBJ2-3 | 13 | TRBV29-1 | TRBD1 | CSVRGQFTDTQYF | TGCAGCGTTCGGGGACAGTTCACAGATACGCAGTATTTT
NA | TRBJ2-1 | 15 | TRBV19 | TRBD2 | CASSQLAGGHNEQFF | TGTGCCAGTAGCCAACTTGCGGGAGGACACAATGAGCAGTTCTTC
NA | TRBJ1-1 | 13 | TRBV10-3 | NA | CAINGLKNTEAFF | TGTGCCATCAACGGACTCAAGAACACTGAAGCTTTCTTT
few | TRBJ2-7 | 14 | TRBV6-5 | NA | CASRKDRDWHEQYF | TGTGCCAGCAGGAAAGACAGGGACTGGCACGAGCAGTACTTC
once | TRBJ1-3 | 14 | TRBV30 | NA | CAWSVGVPGNTIYF | TGTGCCTGGAGTGTAGGGGTACCTGGAAACACCATATATTTT
NA | TRBJ2-6 | 18 | TRBV28 | TRBD2 | CASSIPGLASSGANVLTF | TGTGCCAGCAGCATCCCCGGACTAGCCTCCTCTGGGGCCAACGTCCTGACTTTC
NA | TRBJ2-2 | 15 | TRBV2 | TRBD1 | CASSDSGTGKGELFF | TGTGCCAGCAGCGATTCCGGGACAGGGAAAGGGGAGCTGTTTTTT
once | TRBJ2-2 | 13 | TRBV30 | NA | CAWRGGAIGELFF | TGTGCCTGGAGAGGGGGAGCGATCGGGGAGCTGTTTTTT
NA | TRBJ2-3 | 15 | TRBV5-4 | TRBD2 | CASRSSGEGLDTQYF | TGTGCCAGCAGGTCTAGCGGGGAGGGACTAGATACGCAGTATTTT
NA | TRBJ2-3 | 16 | TRBV5-5 | NA | CASKPFDSSSPDTQYF | TGTGCCAGCAAACCCTTCGACTCCTCGTCCCCAGATACGCAGTATTTT
NA | TRBJ2-1 | 12 | TRBV28 | NA | CASTELATEQFF | TGTGCCAGCACAGAACTAGCTACTGAGCAGTTCTTC
NA | TRBJ2-1 | 15 | TRBV6-1 | TRBD2 | CASTRLAGARNEQFF | TGTGCCAGCACCAGACTAGCGGGAGCTCGAAATGAGCAGTTCTTC
NA | TRBJ2-3 | 14 | TRBV10-1 | TRBD2 | CAVLTSSSADTQYF | TGCGCCGTGTTGACTAGCTCAAGCGCAGATACGCAGTATTTT
NA | TRBJ1-6 | 14 | TRBV7-3 | NA | CASSLNGRATPLHF | TGTGCCAGCAGCTTAAATGGCAGGGCGACTCCCCTCCACTTT
NA | TRBJ2-3 | 12 | TRBV6-5 | NA | CASSYRGDTQYF | TGTGCCAGCAGTTACAGGGGTGATACGCAGTATTTT
NA | TRBJ2-5 | 13 | TRBV11-2 | NA | CASSLANQETQYF | TGTGCCAGCAGCTTAGCTAACCAAGAGACCCAGTACTTC
NA | TRBJ2-3 | 18 | TRBV9 | TRBD1 | CASTLGGQGGVGTDTQYF | TGTGCCAGCACCCTAGGTGGACAGGGGGGCGTTGGCACAGATACGCAGTATTTT
NA | TRBJ1-2 | 16 | TRBV28 | NA | CASSLSSQGHRGGYTF | TGTGCCAGCAGTTTGTCATCGCAGGGTCATCGTGGAGGCTACACCTTC
NA | TRBJ2-3 | 14 | TRBV5-4 | TRBD2 | CASSWNGLAVTQYF | TGTGCCAGCAGCTGGAATGGACTAGCTGTTACGCAGTATTTT
few | TRBJ2-7 | 16 | TRBV7-9 | TRBD1 | CASSYRPGQGDNEQYF | TGTGCCAGCAGTTATCGCCCGGGACAGGGGGACAACGAGCAGTACTTC
NA | TRBJ2-7 | 11 | TRBV29-1 | NA | CSVDVGHEQYF | TGCAGCGTTGATGTGGGGCACGAGCAGTACTTC
NA | TRBJ1-5 | 15 | TRBV28 | NA | CASSHDRYSNQPQHF | TGTGCCAGCAGCCACGACAGGTATAGCAATCAGCCCCAGCATTTT
NA | TRBJ1-2 | 13 | TRBV30 | NA | CAWRDGGFYGYTF | TGTGCCTGGAGGGACGGAGGGTTCTATGGCTACACCTTC
NA | TRBJ2-6 | 18 | TRBV2 | TRBD2 | CASSEVSGGRAGANVLTF | TGTGCCAGCAGTGAAGTAAGCGGGGGGCGGGCCGGGGCCAACGTCCTGACTTTC